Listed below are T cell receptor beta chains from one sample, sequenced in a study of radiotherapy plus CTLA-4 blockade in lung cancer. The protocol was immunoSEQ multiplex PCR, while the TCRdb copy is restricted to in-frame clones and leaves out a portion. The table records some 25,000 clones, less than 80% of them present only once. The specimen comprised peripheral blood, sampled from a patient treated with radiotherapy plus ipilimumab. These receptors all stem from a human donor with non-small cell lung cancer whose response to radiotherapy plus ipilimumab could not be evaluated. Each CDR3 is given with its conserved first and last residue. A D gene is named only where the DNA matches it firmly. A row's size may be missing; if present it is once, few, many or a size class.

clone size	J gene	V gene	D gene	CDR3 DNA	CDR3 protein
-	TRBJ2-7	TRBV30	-	TGTGCCTGGAGTGCCGACAGAATGGGGGAGCAGTACTTC	CAWSADRMGEQYF
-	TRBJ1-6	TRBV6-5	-	TGTGCCAGCAGTTACTCGAGATTGGCAGGGCATTCACCCCTCCACTTT	CASSYSRLAGHSPLHF
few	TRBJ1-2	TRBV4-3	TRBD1	TGCGCCAGCAGCCAGGAAACGACAGGGAACTATGGCTACACCTTC	CASSQETTGNYGYTF
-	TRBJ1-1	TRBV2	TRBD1	TGTGCCAGCAGTCGACAGGGGATGGGGACTGAAGCTTTCTTT	CASSRQGMGTEAFF
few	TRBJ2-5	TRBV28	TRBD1	TGTGCCAGCAGTTTTGGGCGAGAGGGGGGACAGGGGGGGGTAGGAGAGACCCAGTACTTC	CASSFGREGGQGGVGETQYF
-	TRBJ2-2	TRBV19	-	TGTGCCAGTATCGAGGGAAAGAACACCGGGGAGCTGTTTTTT	CASIEGKNTGELFF
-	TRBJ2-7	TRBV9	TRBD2	TGTGCCAGCAGCGTAGGCGGTTGGGGGGGTGTCGACTACGAGCAGTACTTC	CASSVGGWGGVDYEQYF
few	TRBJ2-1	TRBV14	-	TGTGCCAGCAGCCTAGACAATGAGCAGTTCTTC	CASSLDNEQFF
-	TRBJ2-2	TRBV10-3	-	TGTGCCATCCCCCGAGGTTCAGCTGCGGCCGGGGAGCTGTTTTTT	CAIPRGSAAAGELFF
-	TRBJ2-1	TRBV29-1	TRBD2	TGCAGCGTTGAAGTGGGGCTAGCGGGGGTCAATGAGCAGTTCTTC	CSVEVGLAGVNEQFF
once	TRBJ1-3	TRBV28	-	TGTGCCAGCACCACCTGGGGGGGGATGGGAAACACCATATATTTT	CASTTWGGMGNTIYF
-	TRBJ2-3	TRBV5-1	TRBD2	TGCGCCAGCAGCTTGGCCATCAGCGGGAGTAGGGCAGATACGCAGTATTTT	CASSLAISGSRADTQYF
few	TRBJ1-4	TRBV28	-	TGTGCCAGTACAGGGACCAATGAAAAACTGTTTTTT	CASTGTNEKLFF
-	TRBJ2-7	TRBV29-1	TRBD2	TGCAGCGTTGTTGGGACGCAGGCTAGCGGGAGCTACGAGCAGTACTTC	CSVVGTQASGSYEQYF
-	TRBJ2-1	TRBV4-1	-	TGCGCCAGCAGCCAAGGGCAGGGCCCGATCGGCAACGGTGAGCAGTTCTTC	CASSQGQGPIGNGEQFF
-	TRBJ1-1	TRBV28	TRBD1	TGTGCCAGCAGATTGACAGGGGGGGTCACTGAAGCTTTCTTT	CASRLTGGVTEAFF
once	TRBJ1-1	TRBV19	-	TGTGCCAGTAGTCTGCAGACAGGTATGAACACTGAAGCTTTCTTT	CASSLQTGMNTEAFF
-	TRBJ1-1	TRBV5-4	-	TGTGCCAGCAGCCTTGGACAGATTGAAGCTTTCTTT	CASSLGQIEAFF
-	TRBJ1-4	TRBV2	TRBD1	TGTGCCAGCAGTGAAAGGACAGGGGGAAGGTATGAAAAACTGTTTTTT	CASSERTGGRYEKLFF
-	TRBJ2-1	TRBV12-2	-	TGTGCAAGTCGCACGCGGGAGGGCCCAGTCGAGATGGGAGGGAATGAGCAGTTCTTC	CASRTREGPVEMGGNEQFF
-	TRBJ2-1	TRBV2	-	TGTGCCAGCAGTGGACTTTTCAATGAGCAGTTCTTC	CASSGLFNEQFF
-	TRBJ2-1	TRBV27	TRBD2	TGTGCCAGCAGTTTATCCGGGACTAGCTCCTACAATGAGCAGTTCTTC	CASSLSGTSSYNEQFF
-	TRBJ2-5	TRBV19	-	TGTGCCAGTAGCCCCGTCACTACCATCCAAGAGACCCAGTACTTC	CASSPVTTIQETQYF
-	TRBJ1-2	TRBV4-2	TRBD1	TGTGCCAGCAGCCTAACTACAGGGGATAACTATGGCTACACCTTC	CASSLTTGDNYGYTF
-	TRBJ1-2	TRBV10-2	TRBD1	TGCGCCAGCAAGACAGGGGCTAACTATGGCTACACCTTC	CASKTGANYGYTF
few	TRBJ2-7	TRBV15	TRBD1	TGTGCCACCAGCCATGGGACAGGGGGCAAAGAGCAGTACTTC	CATSHGTGGKEQYF
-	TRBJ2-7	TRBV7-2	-	TGTGCCAGCAGCCAAGCCCACTACGAGCAGTACTTC	CASSQAHYEQYF
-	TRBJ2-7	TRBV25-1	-	TGTGCCAGCAGTGAGGGGAGTAGCAAGCAGTACTTC	CASSEGSSKQYF